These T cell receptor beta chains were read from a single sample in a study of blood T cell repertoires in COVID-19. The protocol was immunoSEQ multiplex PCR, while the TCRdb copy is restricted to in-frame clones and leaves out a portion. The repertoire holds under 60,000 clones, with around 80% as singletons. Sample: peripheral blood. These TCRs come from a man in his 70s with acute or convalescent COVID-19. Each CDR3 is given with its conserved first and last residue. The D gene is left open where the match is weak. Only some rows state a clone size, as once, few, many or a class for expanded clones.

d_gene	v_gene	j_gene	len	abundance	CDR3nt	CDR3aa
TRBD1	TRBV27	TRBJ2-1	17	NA	TGTGCCAGCATCCCGCCCGGGACAGGGGGCTCCTACAATGAGCAGTTCTTC	CASIPPGTGGSYNEQFF
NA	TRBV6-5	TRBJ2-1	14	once	TGTGCCAGCAGACGGCAGCAAGAGAGGAATGAGCAGTTCTTC	CASRRQQERNEQFF
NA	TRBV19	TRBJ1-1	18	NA	TGTGCCAGTAGTATCGTAACAGGGCGAGGATTGATGAACACTGAAGCTTTCTTT	CASSIVTGRGLMNTEAFF
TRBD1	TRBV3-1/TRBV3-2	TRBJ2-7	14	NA	TGTGCCAGCAGCCCCCGGACAGGGAACTACGAGCAGTACTTC	CASSPRTGNYEQYF
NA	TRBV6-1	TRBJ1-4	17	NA	TGTGCCAGCAGTGGGGGGGGATGGCAGGGCGGTAATGAAAAACTGTTTTTT	CASSGGGWQGGNEKLFF
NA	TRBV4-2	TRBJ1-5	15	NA	TGTGCCAGCAGCCAAGATGCGGGGGCCTATCAGCCCCAGCATTTT	CASSQDAGAYQPQHF
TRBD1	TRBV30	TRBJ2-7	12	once	TGTGCCTGGGGGGACAGGGCCTACGAGCAGTACTTC	CAWGDRAYEQYF
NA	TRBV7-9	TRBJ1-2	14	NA	TGTGCCAGCAGCTTCCGCGACGCGGGGTATGGCTACACCTTC	CASSFRDAGYGYTF
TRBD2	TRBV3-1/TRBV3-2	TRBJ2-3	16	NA	TGTGCCAGCAGCCAAGGACTAGCGGGGGGCGGAGATACGCAGTATTTT	CASSQGLAGGGDTQYF
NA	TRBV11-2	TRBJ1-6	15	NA	TGTGCCAGCGCCGCCCGGGGATCCTATAATTCACCCCTCCACTTT	CASAARGSYNSPLHF
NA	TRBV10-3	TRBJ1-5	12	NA	TGTGCCACGCAGGGGCTGGATCAGCCCCAGCATTTT	CATQGLDQPQHF
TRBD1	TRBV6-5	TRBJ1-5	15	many	TGTGCCAGCAGTCCCTGGGGACAGGGAAGTCAGCCCCAGCATTTT	CASSPWGQGSQPQHF
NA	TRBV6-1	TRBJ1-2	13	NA	TGTGCCAGCAGTGAAGCTTTCGGGTACGGCTACACCTTC	CASSEAFGYGYTF
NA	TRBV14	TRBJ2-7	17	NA	TGTGCCAGCAGCCGGGCTATAGGTGGGAGGAGCTCCTACGAGCAGTACTTC	CASSRAIGGRSSYEQYF
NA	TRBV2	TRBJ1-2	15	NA	TGTGCCAGCAGTGTCAGACAGAGCTTCGGGTATGGCTACACCTTC	CASSVRQSFGYGYTF
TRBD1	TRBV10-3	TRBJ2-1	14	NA	TGTGCCAGTACAGACAGGGGAGGAGATAATGAGCAGTTCTTC	CASTDRGGDNEQFF
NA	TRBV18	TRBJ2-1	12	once	TGTGCCAGCTCACCCAGGGGTGATGAGCAGTTCTTC	CASSPRGDEQFF
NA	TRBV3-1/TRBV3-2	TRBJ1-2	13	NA	TGTGCCAGCAGCTTCCCCGAGGGTTATGGCTACACCTTC	CASSFPEGYGYTF
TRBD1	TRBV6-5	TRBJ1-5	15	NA	TGTGCCAGCTCCCGAGGGGGACAGGACTTTCAGCCCCAGCATTTT	CASSRGGQDFQPQHF
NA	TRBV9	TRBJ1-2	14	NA	TGTGCCAGCAGCGTTGGACAGCAGAACTATGGCTACACCTTC	CASSVGQQNYGYTF
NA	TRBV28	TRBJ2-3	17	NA	TGTGCCAGCAGTTTCGGGGTAGGGGCAGGGGGCACAGATACGCAGTATTTT	CASSFGVGAGGTDTQYF
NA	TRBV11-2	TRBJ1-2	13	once	TGTGCCAGCAGCCCCGACCGGCTGAGGGGCTACACCTTC	CASSPDRLRGYTF
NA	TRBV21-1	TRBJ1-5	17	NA	TGTGCCAGCAGCCGGTGGACAGTGAGAGTGAGTTATCAGCCCCAGCATTTT	CASSRWTVRVSYQPQHF
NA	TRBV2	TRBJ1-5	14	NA	TGTGCCAGCAGCTTGACAGCCTCGTCTCAGCCCCAGCATTTT	CASSLTASSQPQHF
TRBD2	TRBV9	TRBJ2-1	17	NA	TGTGCCAGCAGCGCCACCCAGCGGGGAAGCTCCTACAATGAGCAGTTCTTC	CASSATQRGSSYNEQFF